The rows below give T cell receptor beta chains drawn from one sample of a study of CD8+ T cells in alopecia areata. Here immunoSEQ multiplex PCR was the method, and the copy in TCRdb shows in-frame clones only, minus some. The data contain some 170,000 clones, about 61% of them singletons. The sequencing used CD4+ T cells sorted from blood, collected at roughly week 55, from a patient treated with tofacitinib. Receptors were obtained from a human donor with alopecia areata. Both conserved end residues are part of each CDR3. The D gene is left open where the match is weak. Clone size, where shown, is once, few, many, or a class for clones that have expanded.

cdr3_aa	cdr3_nt	clone_size	v_call	j_call	d_call
CATSSPKQGARGTGELFF	TGTGCCACCAGCAGCCCTAAACAGGGGGCAAGGGGCACCGGGGAGCTGTTTTTT	.	TRBV15	TRBJ2-2	TRBD1
CASSLTSAGKETQYF	TGCGCCAGCAGCTTGACGTCGGCGGGAAAAGAGACCCAGTACTTC	few	TRBV5-1	TRBJ2-5	.
CSVRGDRGDGEQFF	TGCAGCGTTCGAGGGGACAGGGGGGATGGTGAGCAGTTCTTC	.	TRBV29-1	TRBJ2-1	TRBD1
CASSEGGRSYGYTF	TGTGCCAGCAGTGAGGGTGGTCGGTCATATGGCTACACCTTC	.	TRBV2	TRBJ1-2	.
CASSFARTSYNEQFF	TGTGCCAGCAGCTTTGCCAGAACCTCCTACAATGAGCAGTTCTTC	few	TRBV7-6	TRBJ2-1	.
CASSYESERNYGYTF	TGTGCCAGCAGTTACGAGAGTGAGAGGAACTATGGCTACACCTTC	.	TRBV6-5	TRBJ1-2	.
CSVWDSHTEAFF	TGCAGCGTTTGGGACAGCCACACTGAAGCTTTCTTT	.	TRBV29-1	TRBJ1-1	TRBD1
CASSPNSGTLNTEAFF	TGTGCCAGCTCACCAAATTCAGGGACCCTGAACACTGAAGCTTTCTTT	.	TRBV18	TRBJ1-1	.
CAWSVEVNTEAFF	TGTGCCTGGAGTGTAGAAGTGAACACTGAAGCTTTCTTT	.	TRBV30	TRBJ1-1	.
CASSQVAGAKNIQYF	TGCGCCAGCAGCCAAGTAGCAGGCGCCAAAAACATTCAGTACTTC	.	TRBV4-1	TRBJ2-4	.
CSVVGRAYSYEQYF	TGCAGCGTTGTGGGGAGGGCTTACTCCTACGAGCAGTACTTC	few	TRBV29-1	TRBJ2-7	TRBD2
CASSPRAAASTDTQYF	TGTGCCAGCTCACCACGAGCAGCTGCTAGCACAGATACGCAGTATTTT	.	TRBV18	TRBJ2-3	.
CASRGQGNTGELFF	TGCGCCAGCCGAGGACAGGGGAACACCGGGGAGCTGTTTTTT	.	TRBV5-1	TRBJ2-2	TRBD1
CASSQAKGGQYF	TGTGCCAGCAGCCAGGCCAAGGGAGGGCAGTACTTC	.	TRBV14	TRBJ2-7	.
CASSDGTGSYNEQFF	TGTGCCAGCAGTGATGGGACAGGATCCTACAATGAGCAGTTCTTC	.	TRBV25-1	TRBJ2-1	TRBD1
CASSPRGGPSYEQYF	TGTGCCAGCAGCCCCAGGGGGGGTCCCTCCTACGAGCAGTACTTC	.	TRBV6-5	TRBJ2-7	.
CASSASGGPVETQYF	TGTGCCAGCAGTGCTAGCGGGGGGCCAGTTGAGACCCAGTACTTC	few	TRBV7-3	TRBJ2-5	TRBD2
CASSEVGGGNEQFF	TGTGCCAGCAGTGAAGTCGGTGGGGGAAATGAGCAGTTCTTC	.	TRBV6-1	TRBJ2-1	.
CASSLDRDSYNEQFF	TGTGCCAGCAGCCTCGACAGGGACTCCTACAATGAGCAGTTCTTC	.	TRBV6-6	TRBJ2-1	TRBD1
CSAAGTSGVMNTGELFF	TGCAGCGCCGCCGGGACTAGCGGGGTAATGAACACCGGGGAGCTGTTTTTT	few	TRBV29-1	TRBJ2-2	TRBD2
CATSRDRGAGANVLTF	TGTGCCACCAGCAGAGATCGAGGGGCTGGGGCCAACGTCCTGACTTTC	.	TRBV15	TRBJ2-6	.
CASSPGPDKAQHF	TGTGCCAGCAGCCCGGGGCCCGACAAGGCCCAGCATTTT	few	TRBV9	TRBJ1-5	.
CASSFGRIGTGELFF	TGCGCCAGCAGCTTCGGTAGAATCGGCACCGGGGAGCTGTTTTTT	.	TRBV5-1	TRBJ2-2	.
CASSQGLAGADTGELFF	TGCGCCAGCAGCCAAGGTCTCGCGGGGGCTGACACCGGGGAGCTGTTTTTT	.	TRBV4-1	TRBJ2-2	.
CASRKLDSNQPQHF	TGTGCCAGCAGGAAACTAGATAGCAATCAGCCCCAGCATTTT	medium-sized	TRBV6-5	TRBJ1-5	.
CASSLGGRGQETQYF	TGCGCCAGCAGCTTGGGAGGCAGGGGCCAAGAGACCCAGTACTTC	few	TRBV5-1	TRBJ2-5	.
CAWSVHRGQPQHF	TGTGCCTGGAGTGTACACAGGGGTCAGCCCCAGCATTTT	few	TRBV30	TRBJ1-5	TRBD1
CSVRQGVGTEAFF	TGCAGCGTTCGACAGGGGGTTGGCACTGAAGCTTTCTTT	.	TRBV29-1	TRBJ1-1	TRBD1
CSVVDRSYEQYF	TGCAGCGTTGTCGACAGGTCCTACGAGCAGTACTTC	.	TRBV29-1	TRBJ2-7	.
CASSGGRANTEAFF	TGTGCCAGCAGTGGGGGACGGGCGAACACTGAAGCTTTCTTT	.	TRBV2	TRBJ1-1	.
CASSSDIRGTEAFF	TGTGCCAGCAGCTCCGACATTCGGGGCACTGAAGCTTTCTTT	few	TRBV5-6	TRBJ1-1	.
CASSERTSYEQYF	TGTGCCAGCAGCGAGCGTACCTCCTACGAGCAGTACTTC	few	TRBV7-2	TRBJ2-7	.
CASSLDRGNLVETQYF	TGTGCCAGCAGCCTGGACAGGGGGAATCTGGTAGAGACCCAGTACTTC	.	TRBV5-6	TRBJ2-5	TRBD1
CSVEERTGGRMGELFF	TGCAGCGTTGAAGAGAGGACAGGGGGACGAATGGGAGAACTGTTTTTT	.	TRBV29-1	TRBJ1-4	TRBD1
CSVMTSGGAQQYF	TGCAGCGTGATGACTAGCGGGGGGGCCCAGCAGTACTTC	.	TRBV29-1	TRBJ2-7	TRBD2
CASSTGLATETQYF	TGTGCCAGCAGCACCGGACTAGCCACAGAGACCCAGTACTTC	.	TRBV7-2	TRBJ2-5	TRBD2
CASSRGLETQYF	TGTGCCAGTAGTAGAGGGTTGGAGACCCAGTACTTC	.	TRBV19	TRBJ2-5	.
CSVEVPGAPYEQYF	TGCAGCGTTGAGGTCCCGGGGGCCCCCTACGAGCAGTACTTC	.	TRBV29-1	TRBJ2-7	.
CAWSSGGPDTQYF	TGTGCCTGGTCTAGCGGGGGGCCGGATACGCAGTATTTT	.	TRBV30	TRBJ2-3	TRBD2
CSVEGRGNTEAFF	TGCAGCGTTGAAGGCAGGGGGAACACTGAAGCTTTCTTT	.	TRBV29-1	TRBJ1-1	.
CSVGKGWFGYTF	TGCAGCGTTGGTAAAGGGTGGTTTGGCTACACCTTC	.	TRBV29-1	TRBJ1-2	.
CATSRRDRSYEQYF	TGTGCCACCAGCAGACGGGACCGCTCCTACGAGCAGTACTTC	.	TRBV15	TRBJ2-7	.
CASSVETGRYEQYF	TGTGCCAGCTCGGTCGAGACAGGGCGCTACGAGCAGTACTTC	.	TRBV2	TRBJ2-7	TRBD1
CASSQERWGGAFF	TGCGCCAGCAGCCAAGAGAGGTGGGGTGGAGCTTTCTTT	.	TRBV4-1	TRBJ1-1	.
CASSLKAGQTFSGANVLTF	TGTGCCAGCAGCTTAAAGGCGGGACAGACCTTCTCTGGGGCCAACGTCCTGACTTTC	.	TRBV7-3	TRBJ2-6	.
CATGAGNTIYF	TGTGCTACGGGGGCTGGAAACACCATATATTTT	.	TRBV12-5	TRBJ1-3	.
CASNILAGDNEQFF	TGCGCCAGCAATATACTAGCGGGGGACAATGAGCAGTTCTTC	.	TRBV23-1	TRBJ2-1	TRBD2
CAWSVRAGIYEAFF	TGTGCCTGGAGTGTAAGGGCAGGGATCTATGAAGCTTTCTTT	.	TRBV30	TRBJ1-1	.
CASIFAGGNTDTQYF	TGTGCCAGCATCTTCGCGGGGGGAAACACAGATACGCAGTATTTT	.	TRBV28	TRBJ2-3	TRBD2
CAISGAQGANEQFF	TGTGCCATCAGTGGAGCGCAGGGGGCCAATGAGCAGTTCTTC	few	TRBV10-3	TRBJ2-1	TRBD1
CAWSVIRDRVFSGANVLTF	TGTGCCTGGAGTGTAATACGGGACAGGGTTTTTTCTGGGGCCAACGTCCTGACTTTC	.	TRBV30	TRBJ2-6	TRBD1
CASSVSPGQQETQYF	TGTGCCAGCAGCGTAAGCCCGGGACAGCAAGAGACCCAGTACTTC	.	TRBV9	TRBJ2-5	TRBD1
CASSIALVRANVLTF	TGTGCCAGTAGTATAGCGCTAGTCCGGGCCAACGTCCTGACTTTC	.	TRBV19	TRBJ2-6	.